Listed here are 28 T cell receptor beta chains from one sample, sequenced in a study of neurological immune-mediated disorders. TCRdb used MiXCR to reprocess the 5' RACE reads, holding one entry per CDR3 protein. The sample has 110,000 or so distinct CDR3 sequences; more than 2.5% are singletons. Sequences were obtained from PBMCs. These receptors were obtained from a woman younger than 45 with multiple sclerosis.

This clonotype was picked up many times. V usage is TRBV11-2 and J usage is TRBJ2-2; D gene ambiguous. V lost 5 bases to trimming and J lost 7 bases, with 20 bases between them. The CDR3 covers 16 residues. Germline-derived CDR1 and CDR2 are SGHAT and FQNNGV. CDR3 region: CASSLKVVQIVGELFF. In nucleotides, the CDR3 is TGTGCCAGCAGCCTCAAAGTGGTCCAGATTGTCGGGGAGCTGTTTTTT. The whole variable domain, filled in from reference TRBV11-2 and TRBJ2-2, reads EAGVAQSPRYKIIEKRQSVAFWCNPISGHATLYWYQQILGQGPKLLIQFQNNGVVDDSQLPKDRFSAERLKGVDSTLKIQPAKLEDSAVYLCASSLKVVQIVGELFFGEGSRLTVL.

This clonotype was counted many times. The chain has TRBV5-5 and TRBJ1-1; tentative D call: TRBD1 (6 bases). Germline V gene data show CDR1 as SGHKS and CDR2 as YYEKEE (reference sequence). Trimming stripped 1 base from V and 3 bases from J, with 13 bases between. This CDR3 region has 15 residues. The CDR3 nucleotides read TGTGCCAGCAGCTTGACGGCCAGGGGCGACACTGAAGCTTTCTTT. It encodes CASSLTARGDTEAFF. Looking up the rest from reference TRBV5-5 and TRBJ1-1 gives the full variable domain: DAGVTQSPTHLIKTRGQQVTLRCSPISGHKSVSWYQQVLGQGPQFIFQYYEKEERGRGNFPDRFSARQFPNYSSELNVNALLLGDSALYLCASSLTARGDTEAFFGQGTRLTVV.

This clonotype was counted at least ten times. The chain couples TRBV20-1 to TRBJ2-3, with TRBD2 matching over 11 bases. V trimming: 1 base; J trimming: 2 bases; junction bases outside the gene matches: 8. The CDR3 spans 17 residues. CDR1 and CDR2 from the germline V gene are DFQATT and SNEGSKA (reference sequence). This chain's CDR3 is CSARVGLAAGATDTQYF. Here the CDR3 DNA reads TGCAGTGCTAGAGTGGGACTAGCGGCCGGGGCCACAGATACGCAGTATTTT.

This clonotype showed up many times. The chain combines TRBV20-1 with TRBJ1-1; weak D call: TRBD1 (6 bases). Germline V gene data show CDR1 as DFQATT and CDR2 as SNEGSKA (reference sequence). The CDR3 consists of 13 residues. V was cut by 6 bases and J by 2 bases, with 13 bases left in between. CDR3 protein: CSAGRGKNTEAFF. CDR3 nucleotide sequence: TGCAGTGCGGGCAGGGGAAAAAACACTGAAGCTTTCTTT.

This clonotype occurred many times. This sequence joins TRBV12-3 or TRBV12-4 and TRBJ1-1, with a possible D match to TRBD1 (6 bases). Trimming cost V 6 bases and J 0 bases, with 11 bases left between them. The CDR3 has 14 amino acids. The CDR3 spells CASSRTGMNTEAFF. CDR3 nucleotides: TGTGCCAGCAGCCGTACAGGGATGAACACTGAAGCTTTCTTT.

A few counts support this clonotype. V and J are TRBV15 and TRBJ1-1; D unresolved. V was trimmed by 1 base and J by 6 bases, leaving 9 bases between them. This CDR3 region has 13 residues. Germline CDR1 is LNHNV and CDR2 is YYDKDF (reference sequence). CDR3 in DNA: TGTGCCACCAGCAGAGTAGGTACGGCTGAAGCTTTCTTT. Translation: CATSRVGTAEAFF.

At least ten counts were recorded for this clonotype. The gene calls are TRBV5-1 and TRBJ2-3, with 7 bases identical to TRBD2. The CDR3 length is 17 residues. The V and J ends lost 0 bases and 0 bases, in that order; junction bases with no gene match: 7. The germline CDR1 and CDR2 sequences are SGHRS and YFSETQ. This CDR3 reads CASSLDRISGSTDTQYF. CDR3 nucleotides: TGCGCCAGCAGCTTGGACCGAATTAGCGGGAGCACAGATACGCAGTATTTT.

This clonotype was seen many times. This CDR3 is CASSVDPAGKNTEAFF. CDR3 nucleotides: TGTGCCAGCAGCGTAGACCCGGCAGGCAAGAACACTGAAGCTTTCTTT. V is TRBV9 and J is TRBJ1-1; D is undetermined. Looked up from germline, CDR1 is SGDLS and CDR2 is YYNGEE. Between the trimmed V and J ends, which lost 0 bases and 1 base, there was a span of 13 bases. The CDR3 length is 16 residues.

This clonotype was seen ten or more times. This rearrangement joins TRBV15 to TRBJ2-6; D remains unclear. Germline CDR1 reads LNHNV; CDR2 reads YYDKDF (reference sequence). This CDR3 is built from 14 residues. V was clipped by 3 bases and J by 0 bases, with 3 bases between them. CDR3 sequence: CATSSPSGANVLTF. The CDR3 nucleotides are TGTGCCACCAGCAGCCCCTCTGGGGCCAACGTCCTGACTTTC.

This clonotype came up many times. This chain joins TRBV7-9 and TRBJ2-5, with D possibly being TRBD1 (5 bases). CDR3 size: 14 residues. CDR1 is SEHNR, CDR2 FQNEAQ, per germline (reference sequence). The germline V and J ends were trimmed by 2 bases and 4 bases, with 11 bases remaining between them. CDR3 sequence (DNA): TGTGCCAGCAGCTTATGGCAGGGCCTAGAGACCCAGTACTTC. Amino acids: CASSLWQGLETQYF. The full variable domain, in which reference TRBV7-9 and TRBJ2-5 provide the parts outside the CDR3, is DTGVSQNPRHKITKRGQNVTFRCDPISEHNRLYWYRQTLGQGPEFLTYFQNEAQLEKSRLLSDRFSAERPKGSFSTLEIQRTEQGDSAMYLCASSLWQGLETQYFGPGTRLLVL.

The table lists this clonotype with many counts. V and J are TRBV20-1 and TRBJ1-3; D possibly corresponds to TRBD1 (5 bases). The CDR3 covers 15 residues. V lost 6 bases to trimming and J lost 2 bases, with 17 bases between them. In germline, CDR1 is DFQATT, CDR2 SNEGSKA (reference sequence). The CDR3 bases are TGCAGTGCGGGAACAGGACTCTCTCCTGGAAACACCATATATTTT. Residues: CSAGTGLSPGNTIYF.

This clonotype was detected many times. The chain uses TRBV20-1 and TRBJ1-2; D unclear. V lost 0 bases and J 2 bases, leaving 13 bases between the germline ends. CDR1 is DFQATT and CDR2 is SNEGSKA in the germline V gene (reference sequence). The CDR3 runs 15 residues. In DNA form, the CDR3 reads TGCAGTGCTAGAGATGCACAAGGACCGAACTATGGCTACACCTTC. Translated, it gives CSARDAQGPNYGYTF.

This clonotype showed up just a few times. This chain connects TRBV18 to TRBJ1-2; D possibly corresponds to TRBD1 (5 bases). The V gene lost 3 bases and the J gene lost 6 bases, with 11 bases spanning the gap. Per the germline V gene, CDR1 is KGHSH and CDR2 is LQKENI. The CDR3 is made up of 13 amino acids. Here the CDR3 reads CASSPQGRDGYTF. The CDR3 DNA is TGTGCCAGCTCACCGCAGGGAAGGGATGGCTACACCTTC.

This clonotype was counted ten times or more. The chain joins TRBV6-5 to TRBJ1-1; D perhaps matches TRBD1 (5 bases). Between the trimmed V and J ends, which lost 8 bases and 4 bases, there was a span of 8 bases. Germline V gene data show CDR1 as MNHEY and CDR2 as SVGAGI. CDR3 length equals 11 residues. CDR3 in DNA: TGTGCCAGCTTGGGGGGCACTGAAGCTTTCTTT. Its translation: CASLGGTEAFF.

This clonotype was found many times. The chain recombines TRBV5-1 with TRBJ1-1; the D gene is possibly TRBD1 (6 bases). V was pared by 4 bases and J by 2 bases, with 15 bases between. CDR3 length: 15 residues. The germline CDR1 and CDR2 sequences are SGHRS and YFSETQ. This CDR3 reads CASSRSGVENTEAFF. CDR3 nucleotides: TGCGCCAGCAGCCGATCAGGGGTCGAAAACACTGAAGCTTTCTTT.

This clonotype was found many times. The chain couples TRBV6-5 to TRBJ1-1; D is unresolved. The CDR3 loop spans 15 amino acids. Germline CDR1 reads MNHEY; CDR2 reads SVGAGI. The V end was cut by 0 bases, the J end by 1 base, with 9 bases between. CDR3 residues: CASSYSSIKNTEAFF. As DNA, the CDR3 is TGTGCCAGCAGTTACTCGAGTATTAAGAACACTGAAGCTTTCTTT.

This clonotype was seen many times. V usage is TRBV3-1 and J usage is TRBJ1-2; D gene unclear. The germline gives CDR1 LGHDT, CDR2 YNNKEL (reference sequence). Trimming removed 0 bases from V and 3 bases from J, with 11 bases in between. The length of the CDR3 is 15 residues. The CDR3 sequence: CASSQDKRSDYGYTF. CDR3 in DNA: TGTGCCAGCAGCCAAGATAAGAGATCCGACTATGGCTACACCTTC.

The rearrangement joins TRBV7-9 to TRBJ2-3, with 8 positions matching TRBD2. The CDR3 loop spans 15 amino acids. Germline-derived CDR1 and CDR2 are SEHNR and FQNEAQ (reference sequence). V trimming: 8 bases; J trimming: 4 bases; junction bases outside the gene matches: 11. CDR3 sequence: CASSRAGGVADTQYF. The CDR3 DNA reads TGTGCCAGCTCCCGGGCGGGAGGTGTCGCAGATACGCAGTATTTT.

This clonotype showed up many times. The chain joins TRBV30 to TRBJ2-1; D is possibly TRBD2 (6 bases). This CDR3 has 13 residues. In germline, CDR1 is GTSNPN, CDR2 SVGIG (reference sequence). The V gene lost 5 bases and the J gene lost 4 bases, with 12 bases spanning the gap. The CDR3 sequence is CAWSGTHYNEQFF. DNA for the CDR3: TGTGCCTGGTCCGGGACTCATTACAATGAGCAGTTCTTC.

This clonotype was seen repeatedly, ten times or more. The chain links TRBV10-3 to TRBJ2-3, with a tentative D call TRBD2 (6 bases). The germline CDR1 and CDR2 sequences are ENHRY and SYGVKD. The CDR3 covers 14 residues. The V gene lost 0 bases and the J gene lost 4 bases, with 8 bases spanning the gap. CDR3 sequence: CAISESTGADTQYF. The CDR3 region has the DNA TGTGCCATCAGTGAGTCGACGGGGGCAGATACGCAGTATTTT.

This clonotype was picked up a small number of times. The chain has TRBV20-1 and TRBJ2-4; unclear D gene. Germline CDR1 and CDR2: DFQATT and SNEGSKA (reference sequence). CDR3 length: 15 residues. V shed 7 bases and J shed 0 bases, with 16 bases lying between them. The CDR3 is CSVMGKALAKNIQYF. The CDR3 DNA reads as TGCAGTGTGATGGGCAAGGCCTTAGCCAAAAACATTCAGTACTTC.

Details on this clonotype: A much larger clone is a single base away; this may be a read error. The V and J genes are TRBV20-1 and TRBJ2-3; D might be TRBD1 (5 bases). Looked up from germline, CDR1 is DFQATT and CDR2 is SNEGSKA (reference sequence). V lost 7 bases, J lost 4 bases, and 12 bases lay in between. The CDR3 is 12 residues long. DNA for the CDR3: TGCAGTGAATATGACAGTCCAGATACGCAGTATTTT. Its translation: CSEYDSPDTQYF.

This clonotype appeared many times. The chain links TRBV10-3 to TRBJ2-3; 9 positions agree with TRBD1. V lost 7 bases to trimming and J lost 4 bases; unmatched junction nucleotides: 6. Looked up from germline, CDR1 is ENHRY and CDR2 is SYGVKD. The length of the CDR3 is 14 residues. DNA of the CDR3: TGTGCCATCAAAATCGACAGGGGGTCAGATACGCAGTATTTT. Translating gives CAIKIDRGSDTQYF.

The sample holds many counts of this clonotype. The rearrangement uses TRBV12-3 or TRBV12-4 and TRBJ2-1; D gene unclear. V was pared by 2 bases and J by 9 bases, with 5 bases between. The CDR3 runs 11 residues. In DNA, the CDR3 is TGTGCCAGCAGTTTACAGCGTGAGCAGTTCTTC. Protein sequence: CASSLQREQFF.

This clonotype was counted at least ten times. This rearrangement joins TRBV20-1 to TRBJ2-1, with TRBD2 identical over 9 bases. The CDR3 is 15 residues long. Germline assignment: CDR1 DFQATT and CDR2 SNEGSKA (reference sequence). V lost 6 bases, J lost 9 bases, and 15 bases stayed unmatched. CDR3 sequence reads: CSAPLGLAGSVEQFF. The CDR3 DNA follows: TGCAGTGCACCCCTCGGGCTAGCGGGATCGGTTGAGCAGTTCTTC.

This clonotype has a count of ten or more. The rearrangement uses TRBV9 and TRBJ2-7; D is tentatively TRBD1 or TRBD2 (6 bases each). This CDR3 is built from 14 residues. Trimming left V 3 bases short and J 4 bases short, with 14 bases between. Germline values: CDR1 SGDLS, CDR2 YYNGEE. This CDR3 is CASSEGGGGYEQYF. The CDR3 coding sequence is TGTGCCAGCAGCGAGGGGGGAGGTGGTTACGAGCAGTACTTC.

There are many counts of this clonotype. This chain's CDR3 is CSVSRLNSPLHF. CDR3 sequence (DNA): TGCAGTGTTTCTAGACTAAATTCACCCCTCCACTTT. This chain joins TRBV20-1 and TRBJ1-6, with unresolved D. Germline V gene data show CDR1 as DFQATT and CDR2 as SNEGSKA (reference sequence). Trimming took off 7 bases at V and 7 bases at J, with 11 bases between the two ends. There are 12 residues in the CDR3.

Concerning this clonotype itself: This sequence may be a read error, since a much larger clone differs from it by one base. This chain connects TRBV12-3 or TRBV12-4 to TRBJ1-5, with 7 bases matching TRBD1. This CDR3 has 14 amino acids. The DNA of the CDR3 is TGTGCCAGCAGTTTGGGACAGTTTGGGGAGCCCCAGAATTTT. Amino acids: CASSLGQFGEPQNF.